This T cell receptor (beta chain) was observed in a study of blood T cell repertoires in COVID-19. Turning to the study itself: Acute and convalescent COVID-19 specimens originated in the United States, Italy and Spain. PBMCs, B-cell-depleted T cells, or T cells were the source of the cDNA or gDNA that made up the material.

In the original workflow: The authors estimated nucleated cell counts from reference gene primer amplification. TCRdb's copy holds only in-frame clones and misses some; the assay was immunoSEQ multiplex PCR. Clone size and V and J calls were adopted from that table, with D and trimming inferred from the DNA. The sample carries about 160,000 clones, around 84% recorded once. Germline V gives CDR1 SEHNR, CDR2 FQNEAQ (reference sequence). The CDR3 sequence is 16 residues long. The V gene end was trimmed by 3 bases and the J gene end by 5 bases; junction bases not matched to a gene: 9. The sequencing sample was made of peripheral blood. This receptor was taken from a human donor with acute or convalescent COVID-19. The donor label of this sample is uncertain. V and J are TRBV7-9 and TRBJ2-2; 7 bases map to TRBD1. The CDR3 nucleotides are TGTGCCAGCAGCTTGATGACAGGGTTTCTTACCGGGGAGCTGTTTTTT. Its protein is CASSLMTGFLTGELFF.